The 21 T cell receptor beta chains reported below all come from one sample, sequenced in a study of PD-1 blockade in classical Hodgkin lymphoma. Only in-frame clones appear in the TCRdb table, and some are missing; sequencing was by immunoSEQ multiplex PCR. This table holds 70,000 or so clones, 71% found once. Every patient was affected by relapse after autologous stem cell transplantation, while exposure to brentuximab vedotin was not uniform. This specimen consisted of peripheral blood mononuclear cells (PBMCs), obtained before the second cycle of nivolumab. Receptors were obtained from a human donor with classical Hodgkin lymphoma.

The CDR3 DNA follows: TGTGCCAGCAGCCAAGAGTCGGGGCGCTATGGCTACACCTTC. This translates into CASSQESGRYGYTF. The V gene is TRBV14, the J gene TRBJ1-2, with D perhaps matching TRBD1 (5 bases). The V end lost 0 bases, the J end lost 4 bases, and 9 bases lay between the germline ends. In germline, CDR1 is SGHDN, CDR2 FVKESK. The CDR3 consists of 14 residues.

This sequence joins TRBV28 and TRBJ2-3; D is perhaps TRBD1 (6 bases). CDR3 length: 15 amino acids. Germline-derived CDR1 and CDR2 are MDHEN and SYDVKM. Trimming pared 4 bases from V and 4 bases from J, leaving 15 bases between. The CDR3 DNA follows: TGTGCCAGCAGTTCAGACAACAGGGTCGCAGATACGCAGTATTTT. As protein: CASSSDNRVADTQYF.

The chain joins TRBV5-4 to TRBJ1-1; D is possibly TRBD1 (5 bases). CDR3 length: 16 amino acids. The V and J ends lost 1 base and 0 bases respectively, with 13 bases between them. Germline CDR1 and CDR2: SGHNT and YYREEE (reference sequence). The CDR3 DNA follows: TGTGCCAGCAGCTTGTGGGCAGGGAGCGTGAACACTGAAGCTTTCTTT. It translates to CASSLWAGSVNTEAFF.

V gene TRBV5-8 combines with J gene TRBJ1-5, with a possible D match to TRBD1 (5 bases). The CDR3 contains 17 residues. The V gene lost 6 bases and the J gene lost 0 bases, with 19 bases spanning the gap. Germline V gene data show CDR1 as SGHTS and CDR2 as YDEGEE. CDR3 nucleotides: TGTGCCAGCAACCTGGGCCCCGGGGCACTTAGCAATCAGCCCCAGCATTTT. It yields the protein CASNLGPGALSNQPQHF.

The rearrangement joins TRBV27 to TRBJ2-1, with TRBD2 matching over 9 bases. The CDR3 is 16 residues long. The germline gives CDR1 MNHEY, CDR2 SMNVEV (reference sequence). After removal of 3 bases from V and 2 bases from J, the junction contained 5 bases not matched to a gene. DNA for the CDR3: TGTGCCAGCAGTTTCTTTAGCGGGAGTCCCTACAATGAGCAGTTCTTC. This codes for CASSFFSGSPYNEQFF.

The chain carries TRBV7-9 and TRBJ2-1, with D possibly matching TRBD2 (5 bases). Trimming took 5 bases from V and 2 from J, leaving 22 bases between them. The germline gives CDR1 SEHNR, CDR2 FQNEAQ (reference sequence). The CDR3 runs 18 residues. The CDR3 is CASSPRPGSTLAYNEQFF. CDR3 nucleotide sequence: TGTGCCAGCAGCCCTCGTCCGGGATCTACCCTGGCCTACAATGAGCAGTTCTTC.

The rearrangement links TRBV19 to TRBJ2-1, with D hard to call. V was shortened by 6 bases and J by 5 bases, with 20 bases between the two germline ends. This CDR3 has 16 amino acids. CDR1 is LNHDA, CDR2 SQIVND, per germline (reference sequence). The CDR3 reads CASRTPASGRNNEQFF. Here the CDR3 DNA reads TGTGCCAGTAGGACGCCCGCATCCGGCAGAAACAATGAGCAGTTCTTC.

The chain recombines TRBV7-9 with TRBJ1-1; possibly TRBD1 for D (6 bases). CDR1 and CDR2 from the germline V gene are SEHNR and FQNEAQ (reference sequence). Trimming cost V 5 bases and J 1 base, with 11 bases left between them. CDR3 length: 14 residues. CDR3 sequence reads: CASSAIGGNTEAFF. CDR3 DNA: TGTGCCAGCAGCGCTATAGGGGGGAACACTGAAGCTTTCTTT.

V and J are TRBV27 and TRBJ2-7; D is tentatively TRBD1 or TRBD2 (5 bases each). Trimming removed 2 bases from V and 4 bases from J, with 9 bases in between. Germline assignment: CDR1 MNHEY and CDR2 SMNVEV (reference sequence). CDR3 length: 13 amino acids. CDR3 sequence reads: CASSLKWGYEQYF. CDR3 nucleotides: TGTGCCAGCAGTTTAAAATGGGGGTACGAGCAGTACTTC.

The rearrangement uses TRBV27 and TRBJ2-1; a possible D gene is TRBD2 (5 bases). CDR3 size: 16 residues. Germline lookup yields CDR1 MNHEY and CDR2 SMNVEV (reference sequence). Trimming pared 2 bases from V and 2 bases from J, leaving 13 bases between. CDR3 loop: CASSLAEGVPYNEQFF. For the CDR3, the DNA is TGTGCCAGCAGTTTAGCCGAGGGAGTCCCCTACAATGAGCAGTTCTTC.

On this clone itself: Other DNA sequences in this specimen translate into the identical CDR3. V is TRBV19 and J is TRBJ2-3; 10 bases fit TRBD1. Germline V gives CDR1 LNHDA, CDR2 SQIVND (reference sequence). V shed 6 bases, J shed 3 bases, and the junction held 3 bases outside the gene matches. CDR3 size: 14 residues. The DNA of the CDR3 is TGTGCCAGTAGCGACAGGGGGCAAACAGATACGCAGTATTTT. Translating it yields CASSDRGQTDTQYF.

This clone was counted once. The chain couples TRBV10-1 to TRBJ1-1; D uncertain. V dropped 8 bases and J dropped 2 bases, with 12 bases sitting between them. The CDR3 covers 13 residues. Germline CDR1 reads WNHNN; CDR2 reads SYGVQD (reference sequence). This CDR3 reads CASRGTVNTEAFF. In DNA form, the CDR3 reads TGCGCCAGCCGAGGTACAGTAAACACTGAAGCTTTCTTT.

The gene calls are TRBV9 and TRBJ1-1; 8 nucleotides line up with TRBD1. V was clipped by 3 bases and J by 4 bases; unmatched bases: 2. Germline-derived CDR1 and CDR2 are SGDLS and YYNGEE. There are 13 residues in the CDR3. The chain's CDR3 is CASSGTGGTEAFF. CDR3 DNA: TGTGCCAGCAGCGGTACAGGGGGCACTGAAGCTTTCTTT.

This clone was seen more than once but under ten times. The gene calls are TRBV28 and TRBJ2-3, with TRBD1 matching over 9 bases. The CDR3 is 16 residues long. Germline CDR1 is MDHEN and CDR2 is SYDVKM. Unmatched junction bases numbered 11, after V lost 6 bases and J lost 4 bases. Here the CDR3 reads CASRLLMTGGADTQYF. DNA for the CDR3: TGTGCCAGCAGGCTCCTTATGACAGGGGGAGCAGATACGCAGTATTTT. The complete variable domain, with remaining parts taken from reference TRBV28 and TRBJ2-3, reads DVKVTQSSRYLVKRTGEKVFLECVQDMDHENMFWYRQDPGLGLRLIYFSYDVKMKEKGDIPEGYSVSREKKERFSLILESASTNQTSMYLCASRLLMTGGADTQYFGPGTRLTVL.

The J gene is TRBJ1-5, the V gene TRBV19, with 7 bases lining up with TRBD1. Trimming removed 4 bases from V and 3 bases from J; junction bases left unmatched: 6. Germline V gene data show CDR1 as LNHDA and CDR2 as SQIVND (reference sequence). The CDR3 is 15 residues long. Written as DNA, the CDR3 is TGTGCCAGTAGTAGGACAGGAGCGCTCAATCAGCCCCAGCATTTT. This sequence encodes CASSRTGALNQPQHF.

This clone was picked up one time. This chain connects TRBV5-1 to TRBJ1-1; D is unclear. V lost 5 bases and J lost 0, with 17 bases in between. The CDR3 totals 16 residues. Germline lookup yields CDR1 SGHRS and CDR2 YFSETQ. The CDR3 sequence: CASSPGSMALNTEAFF. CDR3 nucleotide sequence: TGCGCCAGCAGTCCCGGGAGCATGGCCTTGAACACTGAAGCTTTCTTT.

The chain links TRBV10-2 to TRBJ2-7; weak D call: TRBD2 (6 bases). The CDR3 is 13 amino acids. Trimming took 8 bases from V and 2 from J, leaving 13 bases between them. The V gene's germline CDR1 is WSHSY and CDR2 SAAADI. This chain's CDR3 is CASRRGSAYEQYF. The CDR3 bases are TGCGCCAGCCGCCGGGGGAGCGCCTACGAGCAGTACTTC.

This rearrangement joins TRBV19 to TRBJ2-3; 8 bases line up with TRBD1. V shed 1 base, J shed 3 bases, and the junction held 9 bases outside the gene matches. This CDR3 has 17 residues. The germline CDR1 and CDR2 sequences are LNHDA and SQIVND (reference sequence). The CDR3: CASSIVIETGATDTQYF. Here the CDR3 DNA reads TGTGCCAGTAGTATAGTTATCGAGACAGGGGCTACAGATACGCAGTATTTT. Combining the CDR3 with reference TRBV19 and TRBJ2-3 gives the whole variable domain DGGITQSPKYLFRKEGQNVTLSCEQNLNHDAMYWYRQDPGQGLRLIYYSQIVNDFQKGDIAEGYSVSREKKESFPLTVTSAQKNPTAFYLCASSIVIETGATDTQYFGPGTRLTVL.

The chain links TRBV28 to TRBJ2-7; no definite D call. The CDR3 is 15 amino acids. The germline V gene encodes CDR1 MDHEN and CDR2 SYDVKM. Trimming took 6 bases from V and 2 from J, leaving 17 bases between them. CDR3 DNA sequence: TGTGCCAGCAGCACCCCGCAGGCTGCCCCCTACGAGCAGTACTTC. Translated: CASSTPQAAPYEQYF.

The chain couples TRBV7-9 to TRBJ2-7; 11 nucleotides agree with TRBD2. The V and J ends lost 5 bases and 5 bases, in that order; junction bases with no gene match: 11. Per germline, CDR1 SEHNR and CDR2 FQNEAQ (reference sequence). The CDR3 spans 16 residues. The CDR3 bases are TGTGCCAGCAGCCCCCCCGGAGCTAGCGGGAGGCACGAGCAGTACTTC. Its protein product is CASSPPGASGRHEQYF. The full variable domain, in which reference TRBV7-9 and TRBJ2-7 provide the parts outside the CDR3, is DTGVSQNPRHKITKRGQNVTFRCDPISEHNRLYWYRQTLGQGPEFLTYFQNEAQLEKSRLLSDRFSAERPKGSFSTLEIQRTEQGDSAMYLCASSPPGASGRHEQYFGPGTRLTVT.

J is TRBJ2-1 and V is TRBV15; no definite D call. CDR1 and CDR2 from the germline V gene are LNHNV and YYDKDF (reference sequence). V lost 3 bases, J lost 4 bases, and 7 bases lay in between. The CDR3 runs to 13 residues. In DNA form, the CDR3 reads TGTGCCACCAGCAGCAGCATTTACAATGAGCAGTTCTTC. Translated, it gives CATSSSIYNEQFF. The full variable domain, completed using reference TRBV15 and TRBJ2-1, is DAMVIQNPRYQVTQFGKPVTLSCSQTLNHNVMYWYQQKSSQAPKLLFHYYDKDFNNEADTPDNFQSRRPNTSFCFLDIRSPGLGDTAMYLCATSSSIYNEQFFGPGTRLTVL.